These T cell receptor beta chains were read from a single sample in a study of cytomegalovirus exposure and HLA in healthy donors. TCRdb's copy holds only in-frame clones and misses some; the assay was immunoSEQ multiplex PCR. The sample contains roughly 140,000 clones, 80% of which appear only once. The specimen sequenced was PBMCs. These receptor sequences come from a man aged 40-50 years in good health and CMV-seronegative. CDR3s include the opening cysteine and the closing phenylalanine or tryptophan. The D gene is left open where the match is weak. Clone sizes are given selectively: once, few, many, or a class where the clone is expanded.

V gene,clone size,J gene,D gene,CDR3 DNA,CDR3 protein
TRBV5-4,.,TRBJ2-5,.,TGTGCCAGCAGCTTCGGCCGGGAGGAGACCCAGTACTTC,CASSFGREETQYF
TRBV6-6,.,TRBJ1-3,TRBD1,TGTGCCAGCAGTCTGGACAGGGGTGGAAACACCATATATTTT,CASSLDRGGNTIYF
TRBV14,.,TRBJ2-1,.,TGTGCCAGCAGCCAAGCGACATTTGGGCAGTTCTTC,CASSQATFGQFF
TRBV5-1,.,TRBJ2-1,TRBD1,TGCGCCAGCAGCACGGGACAGGTCTACAATGAGCAGTTCTTC,CASSTGQVYNEQFF
TRBV7-6,.,TRBJ2-7,.,TGTGCCAGCAGCTTGTACGGGACTCCTCAGAGCTCCTACGAGCAGTACTTC,CASSLYGTPQSSYEQYF
TRBV27,.,TRBJ1-2,TRBD1,TGTGCCAGCAGTTTGGGTTCCGGGACAGGGAGGGACTATGGCTACACCTTC,CASSLGSGTGRDYGYTF
TRBV28,.,TRBJ1-1,TRBD1,TGTGCCAGCAGTAACAGGGGTGAAGCTTTCTTT,CASSNRGEAFF
TRBV10-1,.,TRBJ2-5,TRBD1,TGCGCCAGCAGTGGGGACAGTGGAGAGACCCAGTACTTC,CASSGDSGETQYF
TRBV6-5,.,TRBJ2-7,.,TGTGCCAGCAGCGGCCGGACATCCTCCTACGAGCAGTACTTC,CASSGRTSSYEQYF
TRBV5-4,.,TRBJ2-5,.,TGTGCCAGCAGCCTCATCGACAACCAAGAGACCCAGTACTTC,CASSLIDNQETQYF
TRBV14,.,TRBJ1-2,.,TGTGCCAGCAGCCAAGATGGGAGGATCTATGGCTACACCTTC,CASSQDGRIYGYTF
TRBV7-9,once,TRBJ2-7,TRBD1,TGTGCCAGCAGCTCTGACAGGGAGTTGTACGAGCAGTACTTC,CASSSDRELYEQYF
TRBV28,few,TRBJ1-1,TRBD1,TGTGCCAGCAGGGGGACAGGGAACACTGAAGCTTTCTTT,CASRGTGNTEAFF
TRBV21-1,.,TRBJ1-1,.,TGTGCCAGTACGGGACAGGGACCTGAGAACACTGAAGCTTTCTTT,CASTGQGPENTEAFF
TRBV10-3,few,TRBJ1-2,TRBD1,TGTGCCATCAGTGAGTCCGCTACAGGGGTCGGCGGCTACACCTTC,CAISESATGVGGYTF
TRBV30,.,TRBJ2-2,.,TGTGCCTGGACCCCTCCAGGGGGGACGAACACCGGGGAGCTGTTTTTT,CAWTPPGGTNTGELFF
TRBV9,.,TRBJ1-5,.,TGTGCCAGCAGCGTAGGATCAGGGGCAAATCAGCCCCAGCATTTT,CASSVGSGANQPQHF
TRBV6-5,.,TRBJ1-5,TRBD1,TGTGCCAGCATTAGACAGGGGGCTCCCAATCAGCCCCAGCATTTT,CASIRQGAPNQPQHF
TRBV30,.,TRBJ2-5,TRBD2,TGTGCCTGGAGTGTACGGCTCAGCGGGGATCAAGAGACCCAGTACTTC,CAWSVRLSGDQETQYF
TRBV5-6,.,TRBJ2-7,.,TGTGCCAGCAGCTTATCTCCGAAATCCTACGACGAGCAGTACTTC,CASSLSPKSYDEQYF
TRBV14,.,TRBJ2-5,TRBD2,TGTGCCAGCAGCCAAGACTGGGCGGGGGGGCGACGTGAGACCCAGTACTTC,CASSQDWAGGRRETQYF
TRBV30,.,TRBJ2-3,TRBD1,TGTGCCTTGACCGCCAGGACAGGCCGCACAGATACGCAGTATTTT,CALTARTGRTDTQYF
TRBV30,.,TRBJ2-5,TRBD2,TGTGCCTGGAGTGTAGCTTCGGGGGGGCCGGAGACCCAGTACTTC,CAWSVASGGPETQYF
TRBV29-1,.,TRBJ2-2,.,TGCAGCGTTAAGACAGGAGACTACACCGGGGAGCTGTTTTTT,CSVKTGDYTGELFF
TRBV6-5,.,TRBJ1-5,.,TGTGCCAGCAGTTACTCGTACACCCAGCATTTT,CASSYSYTQHF
TRBV7-2,.,TRBJ1-4,.,TGTGCCAGCAGCAGGAACAGGGCCCGAAATGAAAAACTGTTTTTT,CASSRNRARNEKLFF
TRBV5-1,.,TRBJ1-5,.,TGCGCCAGCAGCTTAGTAGGCAATCAGCCCCAGCATTTT,CASSLVGNQPQHF